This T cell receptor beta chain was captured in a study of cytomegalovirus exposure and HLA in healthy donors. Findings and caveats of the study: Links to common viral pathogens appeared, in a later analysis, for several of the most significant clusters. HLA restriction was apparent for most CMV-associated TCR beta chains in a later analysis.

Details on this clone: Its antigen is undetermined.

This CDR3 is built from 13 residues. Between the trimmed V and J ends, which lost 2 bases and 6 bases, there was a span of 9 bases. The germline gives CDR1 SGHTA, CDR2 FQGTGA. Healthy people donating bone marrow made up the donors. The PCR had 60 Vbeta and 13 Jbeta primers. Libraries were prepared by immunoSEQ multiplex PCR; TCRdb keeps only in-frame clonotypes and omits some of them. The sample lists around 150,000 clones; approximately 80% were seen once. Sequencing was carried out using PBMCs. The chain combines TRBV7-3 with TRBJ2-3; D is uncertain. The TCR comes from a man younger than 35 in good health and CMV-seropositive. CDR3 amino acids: CASSLDQRDTQYF. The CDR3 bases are TGTGCCAGCAGCTTAGACCAGAGGGATACGCAGTATTTT.